A selection of T cell receptor beta chains follows, all from one sample in a study of shared clonotypes between healthy human individuals. The protocol was immunoSEQ multiplex PCR, while the TCRdb copy is restricted to in-frame clones and leaves out a portion. The sample yields 2 million to 2.5 million clones, 80% to 95% seen once. The sample comprised naive CD4+ T cells from PBMCs. The receptors shown here come from a young man in good health. Some clones in this sample may be carry-over from other donors' samples. Both conserved end residues are part of each CDR3. Each record gives: clone size, V gene, D gene, J gene, CDR3 protein, CDR3 DNA. The D gene is left open where the match is weak. Some rows have no size entry. The others give once, few or many, or a class for an expanded clone.

>.|TRBV28|.|TRBJ2-3
CASSSRRGTDTQYF
TGTGCCAGCAGTTCCAGGAGGGGCACAGATACGCAGTATTTT
>.|TRBV5-1|TRBD2|TRBJ2-1
CASSLSLAGGYNEQFF
TGCGCCAGCAGCTTGTCCCTAGCGGGAGGGTACAATGAGCAGTTCTTC
>.|TRBV28|TRBD1|TRBJ2-2
CASSRTQGTGELFF
TGTGCCAGCAGTCGAACACAGGGGACCGGGGAGCTGTTTTTT
>.|TRBV19|.|TRBJ2-1
CASSLLGGGKGNEQFF
TGTGCCAGTAGTCTCCTCGGTGGAGGGAAGGGCAATGAGCAGTTCTTC
>.|TRBV19|TRBD1|TRBJ1-4
CASSKRDRVEKLFF
TGTGCCAGTAGTAAAAGGGACAGGGTGGAAAAACTGTTTTTT
>.|TRBV7-6|.|TRBJ1-5
CASSLWGDQPQHF
TGTGCCAGCAGCTTATGGGGGGATCAGCCCCAGCATTTT
>.|TRBV2|.|TRBJ1-2
CASSLRALEAHYGYTF
TGTGCCAGCAGCCTCCGGGCCCTGGAAGCCCACTATGGCTACACCTTC
>once|TRBV5-1|.|TRBJ2-5
CASSYSETQYF
TGCGCCAGCAGCTATAGTGAGACCCAGTACTTC
>.|TRBV7-2|.|TRBJ2-3
CASSPTWDTQYF
TGTGCCAGCAGCCCGACATGGGATACGCAGTATTTT
>once|TRBV5-1|TRBD1|TRBJ2-3
CASSTGQGTDTQYF
TGCGCCAGCAGCACCGGACAGGGCACAGATACGCAGTATTTT
>.|TRBV18|TRBD2|TRBJ2-3
CASSLLAGFTDTQYF
TGTGCCAGCTCACTCCTAGCGGGCTTCACAGATACGCAGTATTTT
>.|TRBV5-8|.|TRBJ2-4
CASSLAGFDIQYF
TGTGCCAGCAGCTTGGCTGGATTCGACATTCAGTACTTC
>.|TRBV7-3|TRBD1|TRBJ2-2
CASSDRDRGTGELFF
TGTGCCAGCAGCGACCGGGACAGGGGGACCGGGGAGCTGTTTTTT
>.|TRBV27|TRBD1|TRBJ1-4
CLLDRGHEKLFF
TGCCTCTTGGACAGGGGGCATGAAAAACTGTTTTTT
>.|TRBV7-7|TRBD2|TRBJ2-2
CASSPGGWGRVANTGELFF
TGTGCCAGCAGCCCAGGAGGCTGGGGGAGGGTTGCGAACACCGGGGAGCTGTTTTTT
>.|TRBV13|.|TRBJ1-3
CASRLGNPGNTIYF
TGTGCCAGCCGGTTGGGGAACCCTGGAAACACCATATATTTT
>once|TRBV18|.|TRBJ2-5
CASSLGFQETQYF
TGTGCCAGCTCACTCGGTTTCCAAGAGACCCAGTACTTC
>.|TRBV6-6|.|TRBJ2-2
CASRRTGELFF
TGTGCCAGCAGGAGAACCGGGGAGCTGTTTTTT
>.|TRBV2|.|TRBJ2-3
CASRKEGSSGDTQYF
TGTGCCAGCAGAAAGGAGGGTTCCTCCGGAGATACGCAGTATTTT
>.|TRBV7-3|.|TRBJ2-1
CASSLRGVVSYNEQFF
TGTGCCAGCAGCTTAAGGGGGGTTGTCTCCTACAATGAGCAGTTCTTC
>.|TRBV29-1|TRBD1|TRBJ1-2
CSAATGGKRGYTF
TGCAGCGCAGCGACAGGGGGCAAACGGGGCTACACCTTC
>few|TRBV7-2|.|TRBJ1-2
CASSLEGYGYTF
TGTGCCAGCAGCTTAGAAGGCTATGGCTACACCTTC
>.|TRBV27|.|TRBJ1-3
CASSLSGATPGNTIYF
TGTGCCAGCAGTTTATCCGGCGCAACCCCTGGAAACACCATATATTTT
>.|TRBV19|.|TRBJ1-1
CASKPVGGTEAFF
TGTGCCAGCAAGCCCGTGGGGGGCACTGAAGCTTTCTTT
>.|TRBV28|.|TRBJ2-1
CASSWGFVSYNEQFF
TGTGCCAGCAGTTGGGGCTTCGTTTCCTACAATGAGCAGTTCTTC
>.|TRBV5-1|.|TRBJ2-1
CASKVSVSSYNEQFF
TGCGCCAGCAAGGTTTCGGTGAGCTCCTACAATGAGCAGTTCTTC
>once|TRBV6-5|.|TRBJ1-1
CASSLQGPMNTEAFF
TGTGCCAGCAGTTTACAGGGTCCAATGAACACTGAAGCTTTCTTT
>.|TRBV6-6|TRBD1|TRBJ1-2
CASSPRGTDGYTF
TGTGCCAGCAGTCCCCGCGGGACAGATGGCTACACCTTC
>.|TRBV6-1|TRBD1|TRBJ1-5
CASSIIQGAIQPQHF
TGTGCCAGCAGCATAATACAGGGGGCAATTCAGCCCCAGCATTTT
>.|TRBV7-2|.|TRBJ2-5
CASSLGPRETQYF
TGTGCCAGCAGCTTAGGTCCCAGGGAGACCCAGTACTTC
>.|TRBV5-8|TRBD2|TRBJ2-1
CASSLPSGSIVYNEQFF
TGTGCCAGCAGCTTGCCTAGCGGGAGTATCGTCTACAATGAGCAGTTCTTC
>.|TRBV7-9|TRBD1|TRBJ2-7
CASSFKGTGKTYEQYF
TGTGCCAGCAGCTTTAAAGGGACAGGGAAAACCTACGAGCAGTACTTC
>.|TRBV7-2|TRBD1|TRBJ1-4
CASSWTGFNEKLFF
TGTGCCAGCAGCTGGACAGGGTTTAATGAAAAACTGTTTTTT
>.|TRBV13|.|TRBJ1-2
CASSAGSARMRGYTF
TGTGCCAGCAGCGCCGGGTCAGCGCGAATGAGGGGCTACACCTTC
>.|TRBV28|.|TRBJ1-2
CASSPGWANYGYTF
TGTGCCAGCAGCCCTGGCTGGGCTAACTATGGCTACACCTTC
>.|TRBV28|.|TRBJ1-1
CASSFGRATFAEAFF
TGTGCCAGCAGTTTCGGTCGCGCGACATTTGCTGAAGCTTTCTTT
>.|TRBV5-1|.|TRBJ2-2
CASSLLAANTGELFF
TGCGCCAGCAGCTTACTAGCAGCGAACACCGGGGAGCTGTTTTTT
>.|TRBV28|.|TRBJ2-7
CASSPGGGGGIYEQYF
TGTGCCAGCAGTCCCGGCGGAGGGGGGGGGATCTACGAGCAGTACTTC
>.|TRBV15|TRBD2|TRBJ2-3
CATSRRTSVDTQYF
TGTGCCACCAGCCGGAGGACTAGCGTAGATACGCAGTATTTT
>few|TRBV29-1|TRBD1|TRBJ1-1
CSSRTGGNTEAFF
TGCAGCTCCAGGACAGGGGGAAACACTGAAGCTTTCTTT
>once|TRBV27|TRBD1|TRBJ1-1
CASSLSIRGRGRAEAFF
TGTGCCAGCAGTTTATCGATCAGGGGGAGGGGCAGGGCTGAAGCTTTCTTT
>once|TRBV13|.|TRBJ2-5
CASSLSGVETQYF
TGTGCCAGCAGCTTATCGGGAGTGGAGACCCAGTACTTC
>.|TRBV28|.|TRBJ1-1
CASSPPGPGYTEAFF
TGTGCCAGCAGTCCTCCCGGACCGGGGTACACTGAAGCTTTCTTT
>.|TRBV6-1|TRBD1|TRBJ1-1
CASTSTGAGVYAFF
TGTGCCAGCACCAGTACAGGGGCGGGGGTGTATGCTTTCTTT
>once|TRBV18|.|TRBJ2-3
CASSPRGASSTDTQYF
TGTGCCAGCTCACCACGAGGAGCTTCTAGCACAGATACGCAGTATTTT
>.|TRBV6-1|.|TRBJ1-1
CASTTGGSTEAFF
TGTGCCAGCACTACTGGGGGGAGCACTGAAGCTTTCTTT
>.|TRBV6-5|.|TRBJ2-1
CASSGVNEQFF
TGTGCCAGCAGCGGGGTTAATGAGCAGTTCTTC
>.|TRBV9|.|TRBJ1-3
CASSVAWSGNTIYF
TGTGCCAGCAGCGTAGCGTGGTCTGGAAACACCATATATTTT
>.|TRBV11-2|.|TRBJ2-1
CASSKTPQQFF
TGTGCCAGCAGCAAAACCCCACAGCAGTTCTTC
>once|TRBV27|TRBD2|TRBJ2-7
CASSWSGGLTYEQYF
TGTGCCAGCAGTTGGAGCGGGGGCTTAACCTACGAGCAGTACTTC
>.|TRBV5-1|.|TRBJ2-5
CASSLDPGTFRETQYF
TGCGCCAGCAGCTTGGATCCAGGGACCTTCCGAGAGACCCAGTACTTC
>.|TRBV5-4|.|TRBJ1-2
CASSLTRDGYTF
TGTGCCAGCAGCCTAACAAGGGATGGCTACACCTTC
>.|TRBV5-1|TRBD1|TRBJ2-6
CASSLITGAGANVLTF
TGCGCCAGCAGCTTGATAACAGGGGCCGGGGCCAACGTCCTGACTTTC
>.|TRBV6-5|.|TRBJ2-7
CASFSRARGEQYF
TGTGCCAGCTTTTCCCGGGCCCGGGGGGAGCAGTACTTC
>few|TRBV6-1|.|TRBJ1-1
CASSEAPSRGEAFF
TGTGCCAGCAGTGAAGCACCCTCCCGGGGGGAAGCTTTCTTT
>.|TRBV6-6|.|TRBJ1-4
CASSYSETNEKLFF
TGTGCCAGCAGTTACAGTGAGACTAATGAAAAACTGTTTTTT
>.|TRBV7-9|.|TRBJ1-2
CASSLGGEDYGYTF
TGTGCCAGCAGCTTAGGGGGGGAGGACTATGGCTACACCTTC
>.|TRBV30|.|TRBJ1-2
CAWRGTGSSTF
TGTGCCTGGAGGGGGACCGGGAGCAGCACCTTC
>.|TRBV6-6|TRBD1|TRBJ2-7
CASSYDRGYEQYF
TGTGCCAGCAGTTACGACAGGGGCTACGAGCAGTACTTC
>.|TRBV28|TRBD2|TRBJ2-1
CASRRAGTKLNEQFF
TGTGCCAGCAGACGAGCCGGGACTAAACTAAATGAGCAGTTCTTC